Each of the 11 T cell receptor beta chains below was sequenced from the same sample in a study of blood T cell repertoires in COVID-19. Clones were sequenced by immunoSEQ multiplex PCR, and TCRdb holds only the in-frame ones, with some missing. Of tens of thousands of clones listed, approximately 86% were seen once; the top ten hold 9.5% to 15%. The source material was peripheral blood. The receptors come from a human donor in a cohort sampled during active COVID-19.

The chain couples TRBV6-5 to TRBJ2-1, with 10 positions matching TRBD2. V dropped 5 bases and J dropped 5; count of bases not matched to a gene: 3. Looked up from germline, CDR1 is MNHEY and CDR2 is SVGAGI. The CDR3 loop spans 14 amino acids. In DNA, the CDR3 is TGTGCCAGCAGTCCTAGCGGGGGAAACAATGAGCAGTTCTTC. Its translation: CASSPSGGNNEQFF.

The DNA for the CDR3 is TGTGCCAGCTCACCGCGCGGGCAAGAGACCCAGTACTTC. It codes for CASSPRGQETQYF. V is TRBV18 and J is TRBJ2-5, with D possibly being TRBD2 (5 bases). The CDR3 spans 13 residues. The germline gives CDR1 KGHSH, CDR2 LQKENI. Between the trimmed V and J ends, which lost 3 bases and 2 bases, there was a span of 7 bases.

V is TRBV11-2 and J is TRBJ2-3; no clear D. V was pared by 4 bases and J by 2 bases, with 4 bases between. The CDR3 has 12 amino acids. The germline CDR1 and CDR2 sequences are SGHAT and FQNNGV. The CDR3 DNA sequence: TGTGCCAGCAGCTCCTCCACAGATACGCAGTATTTT. Amino acid sequence: CASSSSTDTQYF.

This chain joins TRBV28 and TRBJ1-3; maybe TRBD1 (5 bases). This CDR3 region has 16 residues. Germline CDR1 reads MDHEN; CDR2 reads SYDVKM. V lost 4 bases and J 4 bases, leaving 17 bases between the germline ends. This chain's CDR3 is CASSYNFREPGNTIYF. DNA of the CDR3: TGTGCCAGCAGTTACAACTTCAGGGAACCAGGAAACACCATATATTTT.

There are a few counts of this clone. V usage is TRBV5-1 and J usage is TRBJ1-2; 8 nucleotides match TRBD1. The germline V gene has CDR1 SGHRS and CDR2 YFSETQ. The length of the CDR3 is 14 residues. V shed 7 bases, J shed 0 bases, and the junction held 5 bases outside the gene matches. The CDR3 loop reads CASGQGDANYGYTF. The CDR3 nucleotides read TGCGCCAGCGGACAGGGTGACGCTAACTATGGCTACACCTTC.

The genes are TRBV5-4 and TRBJ1-6, with D perhaps TRBD1 (6 bases). Germline CDR1 SGHNT, CDR2 YYREEE (reference sequence). Between the trimmed V and J ends, which lost 7 bases and 7 bases, there was a span of 18 bases. The CDR3 length is 15 residues. CDR3 DNA sequence: TGTGCCAGCGGACCCCACACAGGGAACAATTCACCCCTCCACTTT. Protein sequence: CASGPHTGNNSPLHF.

The chain employs TRBV5-1 and TRBJ2-3; D is uncertain. Trimming stripped 5 bases from V and 0 bases from J, with 7 bases between. The CDR3 contains 13 residues. Germline V gene sequence: CDR1 SGHRS, CDR2 YFSETQ. The CDR3 DNA reads TGCGCCAGCAGTAATCCCAGCACAGATACGCAGTATTTT. This sequence encodes CASSNPSTDTQYF.

The V call is TRBV7-2, the J call TRBJ2-1; D perhaps matches TRBD2 (5 bases). This CDR3 has 12 residues. Deletions cut 5 bases from V and 6 bases from J, with 8 bases between. Germline V gene lookup returns CDR1 SGHTA and CDR2 FQGNSA. In nucleotides, the CDR3 is TGTGCCAGCAGCCAAGGACTCAATGAGCAGTTCTTC. Translated: CASSQGLNEQFF. Variable domain in full (rest from reference TRBV7-2 and TRBJ2-1): GAGVSQSPSNKVTEKGKDVELRCDPISGHTALYWYRQSLGQGLEFLIYFQGNSAPDKSGLPSDRFSAERTGGSVSTLTIQRTQQEDSAVYLCASSQGLNEQFFGPGTRLTVL.

V is TRBV5-6 and J is TRBJ1-3, with no clear D. CDR3 length: 17 residues. In germline, CDR1 is SGHDT, CDR2 YYEEEE. Trimming left V 0 bases short and J 0 bases short, with 13 bases between. CDR3 coding DNA: TGTGCCAGCAGCTTGGAGGTCCGGAGAACCTCTGGAAACACCATATATTTT. It codes for CASSLEVRRTSGNTIYF. The full variable domain, in which reference TRBV5-6 and TRBJ1-3 provide the parts outside the CDR3, is DAGVTQSPTHLIKTRGQQVTLRCSPKSGHDTVSWYQQALGQGPQFIFQYYEEEERQRGNFPDRFSGHQFPNYSSELNVNALLLGDSALYLCASSLEVRRTSGNTIYFGEGSWLTVV.

This clone was recorded a few times. CDR3 DNA: TGCGCCAGCAGCTTGGAGGGAGGGCCCCACAATGAGCAGTTCTTC. Its translation: CASSLEGGPHNEQFF. The chain has TRBV5-1 and TRBJ2-1, with TRBD2 identical over 7 bases. Germline CDR1 is SGHRS and CDR2 is YFSETQ. CDR3 length: 15 amino acids. V shed 0 bases, J shed 5 bases, and the junction held 5 bases outside the gene matches.

This sequence joins TRBV5-1 and TRBJ1-4; D might be TRBD1 (5 bases). Germline V gene lookup returns CDR1 SGHRS and CDR2 YFSETQ. V was shortened by 2 bases and J by 8 bases, with 13 bases between the two germline ends. This CDR3 region has 14 residues. CDR3 nucleotides: TGCGCCAGCAGCTTAGGAACAGGAAGCGAAAAACTGTTTTTT. This gives the protein CASSLGTGSEKLFF.